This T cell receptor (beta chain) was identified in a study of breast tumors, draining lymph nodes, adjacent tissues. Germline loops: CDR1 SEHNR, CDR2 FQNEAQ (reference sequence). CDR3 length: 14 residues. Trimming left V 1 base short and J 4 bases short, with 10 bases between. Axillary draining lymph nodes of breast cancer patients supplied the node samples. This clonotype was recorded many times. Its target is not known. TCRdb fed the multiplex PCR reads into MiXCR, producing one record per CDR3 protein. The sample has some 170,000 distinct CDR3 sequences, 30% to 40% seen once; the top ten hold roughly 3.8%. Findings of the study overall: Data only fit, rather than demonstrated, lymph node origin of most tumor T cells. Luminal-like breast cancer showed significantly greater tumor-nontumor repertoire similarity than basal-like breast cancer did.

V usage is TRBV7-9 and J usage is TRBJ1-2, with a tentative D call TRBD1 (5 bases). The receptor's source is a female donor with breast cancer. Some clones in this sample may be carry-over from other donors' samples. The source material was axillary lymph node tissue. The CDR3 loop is CASSLEGGAYGYTF. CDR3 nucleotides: TGTGCCAGCAGCTTAGAAGGAGGGGCCTATGGCTACACCTTC.